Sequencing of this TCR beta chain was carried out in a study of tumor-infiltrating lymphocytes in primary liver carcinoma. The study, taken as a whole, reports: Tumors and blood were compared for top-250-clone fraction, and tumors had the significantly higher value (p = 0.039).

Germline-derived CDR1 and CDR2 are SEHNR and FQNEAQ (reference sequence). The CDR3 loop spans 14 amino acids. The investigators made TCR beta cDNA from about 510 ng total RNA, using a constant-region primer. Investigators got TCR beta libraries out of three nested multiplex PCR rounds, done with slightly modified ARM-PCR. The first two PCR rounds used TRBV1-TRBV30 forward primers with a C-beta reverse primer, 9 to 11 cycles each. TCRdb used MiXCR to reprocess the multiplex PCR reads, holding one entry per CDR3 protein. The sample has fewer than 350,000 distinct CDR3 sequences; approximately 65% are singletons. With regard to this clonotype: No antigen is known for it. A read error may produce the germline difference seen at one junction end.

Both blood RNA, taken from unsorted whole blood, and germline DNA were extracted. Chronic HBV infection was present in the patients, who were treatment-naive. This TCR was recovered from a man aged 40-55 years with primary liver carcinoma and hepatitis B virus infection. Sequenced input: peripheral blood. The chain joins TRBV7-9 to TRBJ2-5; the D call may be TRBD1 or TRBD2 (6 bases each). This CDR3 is CATSFGAGQETKYF. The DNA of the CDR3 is TGTGCCACCAGCTTTGGGGCGGGACAAGAGACCAAGTACTTC.